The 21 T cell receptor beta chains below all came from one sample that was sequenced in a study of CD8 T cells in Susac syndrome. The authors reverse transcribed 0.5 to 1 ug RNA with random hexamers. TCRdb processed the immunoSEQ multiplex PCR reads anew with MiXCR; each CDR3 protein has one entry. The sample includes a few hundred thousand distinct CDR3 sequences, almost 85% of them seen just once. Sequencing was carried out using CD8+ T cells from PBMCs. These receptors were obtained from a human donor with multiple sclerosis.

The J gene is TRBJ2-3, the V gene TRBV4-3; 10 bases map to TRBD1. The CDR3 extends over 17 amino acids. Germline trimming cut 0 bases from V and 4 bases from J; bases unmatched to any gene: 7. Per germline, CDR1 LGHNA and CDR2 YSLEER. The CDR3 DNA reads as TGCGCCAGCAGCCAAGATCGACCTGGGACAGGGGCAGATACGCAGTATTTT. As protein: CASSQDRPGTGADTQYF.

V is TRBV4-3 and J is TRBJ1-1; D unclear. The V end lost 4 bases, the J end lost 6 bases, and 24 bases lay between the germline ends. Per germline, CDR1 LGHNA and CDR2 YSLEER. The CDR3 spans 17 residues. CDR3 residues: CASSPAPGGDLSAEAFF. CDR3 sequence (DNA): TGCGCCAGCAGCCCTGCGCCAGGCGGGGATTTGTCCGCTGAAGCTTTCTTT.

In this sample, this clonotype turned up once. The chain's CDR3 is CASSFPGTIYEQYF. In nucleotides, the CDR3 is TGTGCCAGTTCGTTTCCCGGGACCATCTACGAGCAGTACTTC. This chain joins TRBV12-3 or TRBV12-4 and TRBJ2-7; D may be TRBD1 or TRBD2 (5 bases each). CDR3 size: 14 residues. Trimming left V 9 bases short and J 3 bases short, with 18 bases between.

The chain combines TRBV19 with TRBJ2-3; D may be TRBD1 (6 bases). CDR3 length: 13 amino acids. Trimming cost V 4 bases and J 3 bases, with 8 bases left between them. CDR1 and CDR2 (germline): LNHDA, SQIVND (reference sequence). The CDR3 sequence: CASSTQGTDTQYF. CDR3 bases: TGTGCCAGTAGTACCCAGGGGACAGATACGCAGTATTTT. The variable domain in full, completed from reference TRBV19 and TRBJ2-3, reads DGGITQSPKYLFRKEGQNVTLSCEQNLNHDAMYWYRQDPGQGLRLIYYSQIVNDFQKGDIAEGYSVSREKKESFPLTVTSAQKNPTAFYLCASSTQGTDTQYFGPGTRLTVL.

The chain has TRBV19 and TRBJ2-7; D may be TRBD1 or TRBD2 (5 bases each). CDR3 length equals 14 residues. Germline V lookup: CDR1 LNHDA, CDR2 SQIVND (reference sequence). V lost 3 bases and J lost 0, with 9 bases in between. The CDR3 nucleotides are TGTGCCAGTAGTATCCCGGGGACCTCCTACGAGCAGTACTTC. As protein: CASSIPGTSYEQYF.

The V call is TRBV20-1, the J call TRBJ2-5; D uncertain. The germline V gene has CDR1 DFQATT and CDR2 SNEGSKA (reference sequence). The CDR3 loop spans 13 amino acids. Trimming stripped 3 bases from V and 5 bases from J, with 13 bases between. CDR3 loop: CSASIRSEETQYF. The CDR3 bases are TGCAGTGCTAGCATTCGGAGCGAGGAGACCCAGTACTTC.

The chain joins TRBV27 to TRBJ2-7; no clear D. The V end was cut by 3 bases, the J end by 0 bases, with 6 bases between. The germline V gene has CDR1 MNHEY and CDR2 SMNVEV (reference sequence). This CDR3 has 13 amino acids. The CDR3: CASSFGFSYEQYF. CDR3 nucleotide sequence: TGTGCCAGCAGTTTCGGCTTCTCCTACGAGCAGTACTTC.

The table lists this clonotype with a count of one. CDR3 sequence: CASRRVAVGELFF. The CDR3 DNA is TGTGCCAGCAGACGTGTAGCGGTCGGGGAGCTGTTTTTT. J is TRBJ2-2 and V is TRBV27; perhaps TRBD2 as D (6 bases). This CDR3 contains 13 residues. CDR1 and CDR2 from the germline V gene are MNHEY and SMNVEV (reference sequence). V was shortened by 6 bases and J by 7 bases, with 12 bases between the two germline ends.

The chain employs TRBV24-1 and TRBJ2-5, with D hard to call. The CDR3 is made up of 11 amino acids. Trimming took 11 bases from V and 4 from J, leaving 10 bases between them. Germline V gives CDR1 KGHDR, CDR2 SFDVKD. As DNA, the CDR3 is TGTGCCATTGCCCTTGGAGAGACCCAGTACTTC. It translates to CAIALGETQYF.

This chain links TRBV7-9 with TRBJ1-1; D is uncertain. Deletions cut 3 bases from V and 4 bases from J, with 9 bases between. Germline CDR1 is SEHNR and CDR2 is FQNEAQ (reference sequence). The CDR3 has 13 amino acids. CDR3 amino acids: CASSFGMGTEAFF. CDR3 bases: TGTGCCAGCAGCTTTGGGATGGGCACTGAAGCTTTCTTT.

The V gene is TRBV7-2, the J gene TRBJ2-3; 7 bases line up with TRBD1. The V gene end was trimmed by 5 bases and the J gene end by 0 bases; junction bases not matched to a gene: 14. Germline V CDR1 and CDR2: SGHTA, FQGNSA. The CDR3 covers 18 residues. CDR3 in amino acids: CASSPGGQGLLSTDTQYF. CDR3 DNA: TGTGCCAGCAGCCCAGGGGGTCAGGGCCTTCTTAGCACAGATACGCAGTATTTT.

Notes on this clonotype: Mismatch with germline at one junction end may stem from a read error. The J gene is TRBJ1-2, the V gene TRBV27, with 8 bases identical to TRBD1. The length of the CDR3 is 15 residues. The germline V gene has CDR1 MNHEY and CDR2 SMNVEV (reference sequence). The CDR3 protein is CASSSGTGWNYDYTF. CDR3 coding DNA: TGTGCCAGCAGTTCCGGGACAGGCTGGAACTATGACTACACCTTC.

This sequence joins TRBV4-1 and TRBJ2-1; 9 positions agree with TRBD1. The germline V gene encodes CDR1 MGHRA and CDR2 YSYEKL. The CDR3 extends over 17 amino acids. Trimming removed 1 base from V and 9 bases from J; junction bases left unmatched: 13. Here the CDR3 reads CASSQAPGQGASGEQFF. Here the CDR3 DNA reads TGCGCCAGCAGCCAAGCTCCGGGACAGGGTGCTTCTGGTGAGCAGTTCTTC.

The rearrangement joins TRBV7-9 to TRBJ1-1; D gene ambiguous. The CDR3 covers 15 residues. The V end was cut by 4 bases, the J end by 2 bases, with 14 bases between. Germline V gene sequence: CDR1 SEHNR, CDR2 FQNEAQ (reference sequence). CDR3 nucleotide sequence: TGTGCCAGCAGCTCGCTTACCACCCCCAACACTGAAGCTTTCTTT. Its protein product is CASSSLTTPNTEAFF.

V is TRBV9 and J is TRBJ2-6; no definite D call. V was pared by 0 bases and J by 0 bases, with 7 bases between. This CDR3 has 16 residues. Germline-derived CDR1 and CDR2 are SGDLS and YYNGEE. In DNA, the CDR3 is TGTGCCAGCAGCGTAGCTCTGGTCTCTGGGGCCAACGTCCTGACTTTC. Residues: CASSVALVSGANVLTF.

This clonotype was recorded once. CDR3 protein: CAISERGSDEKLFF. The CDR3 DNA is TGTGCCATCAGTGAGAGGGGCTCGGATGAAAAACTGTTTTTT. The V gene is TRBV10-3, the J gene TRBJ1-4, with D possibly being TRBD1 (5 bases). Trimming took off 2 bases at V and 6 bases at J, with 10 bases between the two ends. From germline, CDR1 is ENHRY and CDR2 SYGVKD. The CDR3 totals 14 residues.

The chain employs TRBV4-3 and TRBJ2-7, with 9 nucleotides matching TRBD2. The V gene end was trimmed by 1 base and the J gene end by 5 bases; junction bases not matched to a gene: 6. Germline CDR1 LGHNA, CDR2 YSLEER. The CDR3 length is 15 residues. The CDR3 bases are TGCGCCAGCAGCCAAGTGCCTAGCGGGAACCACGAGCAGTACTTC. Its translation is CASSQVPSGNHEQYF.

The CDR3 DNA reads as TGTGCCAGCAGCTTAGGGGACAGGGGAGCTGAAGCTTTCTTT. Protein: CASSLGDRGAEAFF. This chain connects TRBV13 to TRBJ1-1; 9 bases match TRBD1. The CDR3 totals 14 residues. V was pared by 0 bases and J by 6 bases, with 2 bases of the junction left unmatched. CDR1 PRHDT and CDR2 FYEKMQ come from the germline V gene (reference sequence).

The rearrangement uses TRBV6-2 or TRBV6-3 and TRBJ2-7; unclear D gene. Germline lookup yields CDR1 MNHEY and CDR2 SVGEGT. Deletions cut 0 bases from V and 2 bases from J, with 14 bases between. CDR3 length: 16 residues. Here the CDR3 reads CASSYSRRARTYEQYF. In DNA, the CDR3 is TGTGCCAGCAGTTACTCACGACGGGCAAGGACCTACGAGCAGTACTTC.

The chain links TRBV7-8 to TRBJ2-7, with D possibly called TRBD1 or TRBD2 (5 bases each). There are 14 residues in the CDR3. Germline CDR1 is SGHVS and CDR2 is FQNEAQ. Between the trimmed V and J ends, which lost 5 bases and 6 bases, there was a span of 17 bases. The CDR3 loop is CASSPGTSKSEQYF. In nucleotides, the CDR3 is TGTGCCAGCAGCCCCGGGACCAGCAAATCCGAGCAGTACTTC. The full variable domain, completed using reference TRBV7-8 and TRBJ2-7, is GAGVSQSPRYKVAKRGQDVALRCDPISGHVSLFWYQQALGQGPEFLTYFQNEAQLDKSGLPSDRFFAERPEGSVSTLKIQRTQQEDSAVYLCASSPGTSKSEQYFGPGTRLTVT.

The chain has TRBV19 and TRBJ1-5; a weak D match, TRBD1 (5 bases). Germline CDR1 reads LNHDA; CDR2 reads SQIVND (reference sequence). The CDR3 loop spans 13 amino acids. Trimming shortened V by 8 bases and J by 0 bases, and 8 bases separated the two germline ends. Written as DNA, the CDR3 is TGTGCCAGTCGGGACTATAGCAATCAGCCCCAGCATTTT. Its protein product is CASRDYSNQPQHF.